Below, 16 T cell receptor beta chains from the same sample are listed, as sequenced in a study of human T cells and chemical hapten exposure. Using its own MiXCR run on the RACE reads, TCRdb lists one record per CDR3 protein. The data show over 80,000 distinct CDR3 sequences, under 13% seen once. The time point here: patch test 3, about 24 weeks after DPC sensitization. Treatment here: therapeutic diphenylcyclopropenone sensitization with weekly scalp DPC. Sample: whole blood, taken in connection with sensitization to the hapten diphenylcyclopropenone (DPC). The receptors shown here come from a woman aged 25 to 39 with alopecia areata. Some clones in this sample may be carry-over from other donors' samples.

Of note for this clonotype: A clone one base away is much larger, so this may be a read error. The conserved phenylalanine or tryptophan is not found at the CDR3 terminus, so this likely reflects a read error. The CDR3 sequence is CASSATGDNSPLHS. For the CDR3, the DNA is TGTGCCAGCAGCGCTACAGGGGATAATTCACCCCTCCACTCT. J is TRBJ1-6 and V is TRBV6-4; 7 bases match TRBD1. V was pared by 6 bases and J by 5 bases, with 4 bases of the junction left unmatched. The CDR3 runs to 14 residues. The germline CDR1 and CDR2 sequences are MRHNA and SNTAGT.

This clonotype was observed at least ten times. The chain uses TRBV7-8 and TRBJ1-5; D ambiguous. V was clipped by 1 base and J by 4 bases, with 11 bases between them. Germline V gene sequence: CDR1 SGHVS, CDR2 FQNEAQ. The CDR3 has 15 amino acids. The CDR3 bases are TGTGCCAGCAGCTTAGAGGCAGGCTTTAATCAGCCCCAGCATTTT. It encodes CASSLEAGFNQPQHF.

This clonotype has ten or more counts. The chain employs TRBV6-2 or TRBV6-3 and TRBJ2-3; 7 nucleotides match TRBD1. CDR1 and CDR2 (germline): MNHEY, SVGEGT. This CDR3 region has 16 residues. V gave up 4 bases and J gave up 1 base; unmatched junction bases: 8. CDR3 DNA: TGTGCCAGCAGTTCCCACGACGGGACAGGCACAGATACGCAGTATTTT. It encodes CASSSHDGTGTDTQYF.

There are a few counts of this clonotype. The V gene is TRBV6-2 or TRBV6-3, the J gene TRBJ1-1; unclear D gene. Germline assignment: CDR1 MNHEY and CDR2 SVGEGT. The CDR3 is 15 amino acids. V was cut by 6 bases and J by 0 bases, with 14 bases left in between. The CDR3 nucleotides read TGTGCCAGCAGACGAGACGGAGGGATGAACACTGAAGCTTTCTTT. Its protein is CASRRDGGMNTEAFF.

V gene TRBV29-1 combines with J gene TRBJ1-1; 10 bases match TRBD1. The J segment lost 5 bases and the V segment lost 7 bases, leaving 7 bases of the junction unmatched. From germline, CDR1 is SQVTM and CDR2 ANQGSEA. This CDR3 is 13 amino acids long. The CDR3 DNA sequence: TGCAGCGCTGTGGACAGGGGGGGGACTGAAGCTTTCTTT. It specifies CSAVDRGGTEAFF.

This clonotype was recorded a few times. The chain links TRBV7-2 to TRBJ2-5; 8 nucleotides line up with TRBD2. CDR3 length: 14 amino acids. Germline V gives CDR1 SGHTA, CDR2 FQGNSA. V gave up 3 bases and J gave up 0 bases; unmatched junction bases: 0. The CDR3 DNA sequence: TGTGCCAGCAGCTTTAGCGGGAACCAAGAGACCCAGTACTTC. This gives the protein CASSFSGNQETQYF.

This clonotype turned up a few times. The rearrangement links TRBV7-8 to TRBJ2-7; the D gene could be TRBD1 or TRBD2 (5 bases each). Per the germline V gene, CDR1 is SGHVS and CDR2 is FQNEAQ. V lost 1 base, J lost 5 bases, and 6 bases lay in between. The CDR3 has 12 residues. The DNA for the CDR3 is TGTGCCAGCAGCTTAGTGGGGGACGAGCAGTACGTC. Its protein is CASSLVGDEQYV.

This clonotype has more than one count but fewer than ten. The chain carries TRBV7-9 and TRBJ2-1; 12 bases match TRBD1. J lost 6 bases, V lost 1 base, and 1 base had no gene match. Per the germline V gene, CDR1 is SEHNR and CDR2 is FQNEAQ (reference sequence). The CDR3 extends over 15 amino acids. CDR3 bases: TGTGCCAGCAGCTTAGAGGGACAGGGGGCCAATGAGCAGTTCTTC. Translated, it gives CASSLEGQGANEQFF.

This clonotype was counted many times. This sequence joins TRBV3-1 and TRBJ2-2, with D possibly TRBD2 on 7 matching bases. The V end was cut by 6 bases, the J end by 0 bases, with 17 bases between. The CDR3 has 17 residues. Germline CDR1 reads LGHDT; CDR2 reads YNNKEL (reference sequence). The CDR3 coding sequence is TGTGCCAGCAGGCCATACGGGCGGGGGCCGAACACCGGGGAGCTGTTTTTT. Translation gives CASRPYGRGPNTGELFF.

The chain combines TRBV11-2 with TRBJ1-2; no definite D call. CDR1 is SGHAT, CDR2 FQNNGV, per germline. V was pared by 5 bases and J by 6 bases, with 25 bases between. There are 17 residues in the CDR3. CDR3 nucleotide sequence: TGTGCCAGCAGCCCGCGGTCGTCCAGGCTTGAAACGGATGGCTACACCTTC. Its protein product is CASSPRSSRLETDGYTF. The full variable domain, with the rest looked up from reference TRBV11-2 and TRBJ1-2, is EAGVAQSPRYKIIEKRQSVAFWCNPISGHATLYWYQQILGQGPKLLIQFQNNGVVDDSQLPKDRFSAERLKGVDSTLKIQPAKLEDSAVYLCASSPRSSRLETDGYTFGSGTRLTVV.

This clonotype was found many times. The chain has TRBV7-8 and TRBJ1-1; TRBD1 is a possible D gene (6 bases). The V end lost 5 bases, the J end lost 4 bases, and 17 bases lay between the germline ends. The CDR3 spans 15 residues. Germline V gives CDR1 SGHVS, CDR2 FQNEAQ. The CDR3 protein is CASSTIGGAGTEAFF. CDR3 nucleotide sequence: TGTGCCAGCAGCACCATAGGGGGGGCGGGCACTGAAGCTTTCTTT. Complete variable domain (other parts from reference TRBV7-8 and TRBJ1-1): GAGVSQSPRYKVAKRGQDVALRCDPISGHVSLFWYQQALGQGPEFLTYFQNEAQLDKSGLPSDRFFAERPEGSVSTLKIQRTQQEDSAVYLCASSTIGGAGTEAFFGQGTRLTVV.

This chain joins TRBV7-2 and TRBJ2-5, with D possibly called TRBD1 or TRBD2 (6 bases each). V was shortened by 5 bases and J by 5 bases, with 18 bases between the two germline ends. The CDR3 consists of 15 residues. CDR1 and CDR2 (germline): SGHTA, FQGNSA. The CDR3 reads CASSHPIGGPETQYF. For the CDR3, the DNA is TGTGCCAGCAGCCACCCCATTGGGGGGCCGGAGACCCAGTACTTC.

The gene calls are TRBV27 and TRBJ1-5, with D possibly TRBD1 on 6 matching bases. V lost 6 bases and J lost 0, with 6 bases in between. This CDR3 spans 13 amino acids. Germline CDR1 is MNHEY and CDR2 is SMNVEV (reference sequence). The CDR3 DNA sequence: TGTGCCAGCAGGGACAGTAGCAATCAGCCCCAGCATTTT. This gives the protein CASRDSSNQPQHF.

This clonotype was seen repeatedly, ten times or more. The chain has TRBV20-1 and TRBJ2-5; D ambiguous. CDR1 and CDR2 from the germline V gene are DFQATT and SNEGSKA (reference sequence). The ends were cut back, 6 bases at V and 4 bases at J, with 9 bases in the middle. This CDR3 region has 11 residues. CDR3 DNA: TGCAGTGCGGAGAGAGGAGAGACCCAGTACTTC. The encoded protein is CSAERGETQYF.

This clonotype turned up a few times. The chain joins TRBV5-6 to TRBJ1-5; the D is unclear. From germline, CDR1 is SGHDT and CDR2 YYEEEE. The ends were cut back, 0 bases at V and 7 bases at J, with 5 bases in the middle. This CDR3 is 12 amino acids long. The CDR3 DNA reads TGTGCCAGCAGCTTGGGAACCCAGCCCCAGCATTTT. It encodes CASSLGTQPQHF.

This clonotype was picked up many times. The chain joins TRBV28 to TRBJ1-1; TRBD1 is a possible D gene (5 bases). The CDR3 length is 16 residues. Trimming left V 2 bases short and J 0 bases short, with 13 bases between. Germline V lookup: CDR1 MDHEN, CDR2 SYDVKM. CDR3 protein: CASSLVDKMMNTEAFF. The CDR3, as DNA: TGTGCCAGCAGTTTAGTGGACAAGATGATGAACACTGAAGCTTTCTTT.